Listed below are T cell receptor beta chains from one sample, sequenced in a study of blood T cell repertoires in COVID-19. TCRdb's copy holds only in-frame clones and misses some; the assay was immunoSEQ multiplex PCR. The table has 150,000 to 200,000 clones, approximately 88% seen once; the top ten hold roughly 4.9%. The specimen sequenced was PBMCs or T cells enriched from blood (not recorded which). The receptors were gathered from a man between 65 and 85 years old who had been exposed to COVID-19. CDR3s include the opening cysteine and the closing phenylalanine or tryptophan. Fields, in order: V gene, J gene, D gene, clone size, CDR3 DNA, CDR3 protein. The D gene is left open where the match is weak. The size of a clone is reported for some rows only, either as once, few or many, or as a class for expanded clones.

v_gene: TRBV11-2; j_gene: TRBJ1-2; d_gene: TRBD1; abundance: -; CDR3nt: TGTGCCAGCAGCTTCCGGACAGGGCCAGGTGGCTACACCTTC; CDR3aa: CASSFRTGPGGYTF
v_gene: TRBV10-1; j_gene: TRBJ2-3; d_gene: -; abundance: -; CDR3nt: TGCGCCACCGGTGGGTCCCTATCTAGCACAGATACGCAGTATTTT; CDR3aa: CATGGSLSSTDTQYF
v_gene: TRBV11-2; j_gene: TRBJ2-7; d_gene: TRBD2; abundance: few; CDR3nt: TGTGCCAGCAGCTTCGGACCTAGCGGCTCCTACGAGCAGTACTTC; CDR3aa: CASSFGPSGSYEQYF
v_gene: TRBV3-1/TRBV3-2; j_gene: TRBJ2-5; d_gene: -; abundance: -; CDR3nt: TGTGCCAGCAGCACGGGACACTTGAACTTC; CDR3aa: CASSTGHLNF
v_gene: TRBV11-2; j_gene: TRBJ1-4; d_gene: -; abundance: -; CDR3nt: TGTGCCAGCAGCCCAACGGTGACTAAACGCGAAAAACTGTTTTTT; CDR3aa: CASSPTVTKREKLFF
v_gene: TRBV18; j_gene: TRBJ2-3; d_gene: -; abundance: -; CDR3nt: TGTGCCAGCTCACCACAAACAGGGATCACAGATACGCAGTATTTT; CDR3aa: CASSPQTGITDTQYF
v_gene: TRBV7-2; j_gene: TRBJ2-2; d_gene: -; abundance: -; CDR3nt: TGTGCCAGCAGCTTAAGCGTATACGGGGAGCTGTTTTTT; CDR3aa: CASSLSVYGELFF
v_gene: TRBV30; j_gene: TRBJ1-1; d_gene: TRBD1; abundance: -; CDR3nt: TGTGCCTGGACCCCGGGGACAGGGGGGGAAGCTTTCTTT; CDR3aa: CAWTPGTGGEAFF
v_gene: TRBV5-5; j_gene: TRBJ2-7; d_gene: -; abundance: -; CDR3nt: TGTGCCAGCAGCACCGGACTGAGCCTTACCTACGAGCAGTACTTC; CDR3aa: CASSTGLSLTYEQYF
v_gene: TRBV18; j_gene: TRBJ1-5; d_gene: -; abundance: -; CDR3nt: TGTGCCAGCTCACCGACAAACGGAGGTCAGCCCCAGCATTTT; CDR3aa: CASSPTNGGQPQHF